This T cell receptor beta chain was obtained from a study of blood T cell repertoires in COVID-19. Assay: immunoSEQ multiplex PCR; the TCRdb copy retains only in-frame clones and omits some. The sample has 250,000 to 300,000 clones, over 85% seen once; the top ten hold around 1.9%. CDR1 and CDR2 from the germline V gene are SGHDN and FVKESK. V dropped 1 base and J dropped 3 bases, with 9 bases sitting between them. CDR3 size: 15 residues. The rearrangement uses TRBV14 and TRBJ2-2; D is unclear. The source material was PBMCs or T cells enriched from blood (not recorded which). The clonotype was recovered from a woman between 55 and 75 years old who had recovered from COVID-19. The CDR3 protein is CASSQAGGYTGELFF. The CDR3 bases are TGTGCCAGCAGCCAAGCTGGCGGATACACCGGGGAGCTGTTTTTT.